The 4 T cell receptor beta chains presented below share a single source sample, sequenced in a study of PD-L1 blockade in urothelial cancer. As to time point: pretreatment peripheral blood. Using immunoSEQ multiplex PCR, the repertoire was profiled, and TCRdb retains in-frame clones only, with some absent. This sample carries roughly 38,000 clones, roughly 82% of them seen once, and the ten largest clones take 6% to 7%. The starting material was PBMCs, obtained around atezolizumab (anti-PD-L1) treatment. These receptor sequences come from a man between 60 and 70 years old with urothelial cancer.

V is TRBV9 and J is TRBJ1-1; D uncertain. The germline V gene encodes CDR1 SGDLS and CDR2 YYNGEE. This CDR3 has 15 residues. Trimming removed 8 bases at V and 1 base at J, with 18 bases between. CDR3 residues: CARSNGVLGNTEAFF. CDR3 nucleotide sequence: TGTGCCAGATCCAACGGGGTCCTGGGGAACACTGAAGCTTTCTTT.

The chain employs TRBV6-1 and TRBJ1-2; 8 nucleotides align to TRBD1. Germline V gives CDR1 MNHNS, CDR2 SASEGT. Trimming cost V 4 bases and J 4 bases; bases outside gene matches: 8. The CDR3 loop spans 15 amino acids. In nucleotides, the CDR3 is TGTGCCAGCAGTGGGCAGCAGACAGGGGCCTATGGCTACACCTTC. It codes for CASSGQQTGAYGYTF.

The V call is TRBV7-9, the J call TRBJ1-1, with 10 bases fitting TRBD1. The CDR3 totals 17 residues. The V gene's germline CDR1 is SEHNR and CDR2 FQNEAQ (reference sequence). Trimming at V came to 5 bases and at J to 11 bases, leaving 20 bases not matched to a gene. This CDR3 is CASSPTLDPTGGIRAFF. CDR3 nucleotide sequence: TGTGCCAGCAGCCCCACGCTCGATCCGACAGGGGGCATTCGGGCTTTCTTT.

CDR3: CASSEALRQAETQYF. The CDR3, as DNA: TGTGCCAGCAGTGAAGCCCTGCGACAAGCAGAGACCCAGTACTTC. This sequence joins TRBV6-1 and TRBJ2-5; D is ambiguous. In germline, CDR1 is MNHNS, CDR2 SASEGT. With 0 bases removed from V and 4 bases from J, the gap between germline ends came to 12 bases. The CDR3 runs to 15 residues.